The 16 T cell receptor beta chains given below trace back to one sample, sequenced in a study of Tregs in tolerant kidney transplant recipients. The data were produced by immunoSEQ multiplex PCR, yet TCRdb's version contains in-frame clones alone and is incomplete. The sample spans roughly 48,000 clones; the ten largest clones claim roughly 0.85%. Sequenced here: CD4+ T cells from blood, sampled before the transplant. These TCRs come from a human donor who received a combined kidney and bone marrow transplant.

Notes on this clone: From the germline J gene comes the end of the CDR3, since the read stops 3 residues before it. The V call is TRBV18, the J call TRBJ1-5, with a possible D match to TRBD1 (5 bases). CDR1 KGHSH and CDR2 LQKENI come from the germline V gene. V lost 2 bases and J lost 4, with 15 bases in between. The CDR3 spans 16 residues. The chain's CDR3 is CASSPLPGRKNQPQHF. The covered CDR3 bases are TGTGCCAGCTCACCATTACCAGGGAGGAAAAATCAGCCC.

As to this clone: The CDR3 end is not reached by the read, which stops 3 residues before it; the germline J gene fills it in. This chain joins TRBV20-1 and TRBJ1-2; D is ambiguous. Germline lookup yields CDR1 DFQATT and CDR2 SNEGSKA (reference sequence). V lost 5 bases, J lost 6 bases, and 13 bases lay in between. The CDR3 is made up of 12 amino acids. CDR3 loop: CSASFRRDGYTF. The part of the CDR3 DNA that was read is TGCAGTGCTTCCTTTAGAAGGGATGGC.

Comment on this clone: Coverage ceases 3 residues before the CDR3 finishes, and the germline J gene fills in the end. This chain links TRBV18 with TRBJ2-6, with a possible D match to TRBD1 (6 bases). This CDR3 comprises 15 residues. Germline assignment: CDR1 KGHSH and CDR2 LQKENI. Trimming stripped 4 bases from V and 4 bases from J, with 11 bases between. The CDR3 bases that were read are TGTGCCAGCTCACTAGACAGGTCGGGGGCCAACGTC. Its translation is CASSLDRSGANV. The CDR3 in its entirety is CASSLDRSGANVLTF.

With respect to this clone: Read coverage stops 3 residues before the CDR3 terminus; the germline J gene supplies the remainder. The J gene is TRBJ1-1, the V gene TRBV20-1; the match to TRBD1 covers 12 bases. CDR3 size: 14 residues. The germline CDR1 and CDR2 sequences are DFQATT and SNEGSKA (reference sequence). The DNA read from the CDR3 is TGCAGAGGCTGGGGACAGGGGGCCGGCACTGAA. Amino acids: CRGWGQGAGTE. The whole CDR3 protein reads CRGWGQGAGTEAFF.

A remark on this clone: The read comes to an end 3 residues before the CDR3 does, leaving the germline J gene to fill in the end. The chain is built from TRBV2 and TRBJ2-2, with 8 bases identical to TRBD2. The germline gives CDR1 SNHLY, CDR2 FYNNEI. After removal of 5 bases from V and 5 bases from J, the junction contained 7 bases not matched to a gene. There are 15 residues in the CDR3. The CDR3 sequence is CASSKGLAATGELFF. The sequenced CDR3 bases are TGTGCCAGCAGTAAAGGACTAGCCGCTACCGGGGAG.

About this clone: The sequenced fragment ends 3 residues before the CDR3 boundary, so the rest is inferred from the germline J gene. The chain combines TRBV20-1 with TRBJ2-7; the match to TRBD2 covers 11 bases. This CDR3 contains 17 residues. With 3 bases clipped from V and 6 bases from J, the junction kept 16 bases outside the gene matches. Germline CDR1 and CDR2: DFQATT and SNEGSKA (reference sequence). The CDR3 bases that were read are TGCAGTGCTAGCGGGACTAGCGGTCCAAAAGAGAAGGCCGAG. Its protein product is CSASGTSGPKEKAE. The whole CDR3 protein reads CSASGTSGPKEKAEQYF.

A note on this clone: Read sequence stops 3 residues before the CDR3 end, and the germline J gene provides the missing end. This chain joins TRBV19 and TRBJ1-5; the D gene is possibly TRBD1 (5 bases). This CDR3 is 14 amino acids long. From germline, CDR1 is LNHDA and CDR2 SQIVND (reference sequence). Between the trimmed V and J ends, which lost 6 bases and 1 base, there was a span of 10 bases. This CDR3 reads CASRAGLSNQPQHF. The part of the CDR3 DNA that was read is TGTGCCAGTAGGGCAGGGCTCAGCAATCAGCCC.

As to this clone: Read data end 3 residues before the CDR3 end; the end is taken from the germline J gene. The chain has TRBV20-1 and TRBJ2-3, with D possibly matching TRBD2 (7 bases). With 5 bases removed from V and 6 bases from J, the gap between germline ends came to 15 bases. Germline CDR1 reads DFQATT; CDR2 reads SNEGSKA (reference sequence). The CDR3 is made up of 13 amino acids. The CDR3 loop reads CSAGGGGSDTQYF. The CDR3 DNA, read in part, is TGCAGTGCTGGGGGCGGGGGCAGCGATACG.

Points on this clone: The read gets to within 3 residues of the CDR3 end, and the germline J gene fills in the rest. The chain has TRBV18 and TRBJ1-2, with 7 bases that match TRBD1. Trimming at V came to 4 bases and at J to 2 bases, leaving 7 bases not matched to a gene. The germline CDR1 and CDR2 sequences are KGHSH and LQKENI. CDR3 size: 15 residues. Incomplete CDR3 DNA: TGTGCCAGCTCACTTGAGGGGACAGAAAACTATGGC. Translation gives CASSLEGTENYG. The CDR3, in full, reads CASSLEGTENYGYTF. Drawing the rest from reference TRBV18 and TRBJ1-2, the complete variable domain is NAGVMQNPRHLVRRRGQEARLRCSPMKGHSHVYWYRQLPEEGLKFMVYLQKENIIDESGMPKERFSAEFPKEGPSILRIQQVVRGDSAAYFCASSLEGTENYGYTFGSGTRLTVV.

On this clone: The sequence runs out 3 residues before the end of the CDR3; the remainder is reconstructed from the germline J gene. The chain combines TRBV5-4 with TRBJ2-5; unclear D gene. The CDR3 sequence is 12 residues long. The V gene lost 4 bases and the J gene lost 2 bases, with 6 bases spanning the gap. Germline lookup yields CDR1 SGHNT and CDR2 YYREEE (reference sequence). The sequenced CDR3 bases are TGTGCCAGCAGCCCCCAACAAGAGACC. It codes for CASSPQQET. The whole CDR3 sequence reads CASSPQQETQYF.

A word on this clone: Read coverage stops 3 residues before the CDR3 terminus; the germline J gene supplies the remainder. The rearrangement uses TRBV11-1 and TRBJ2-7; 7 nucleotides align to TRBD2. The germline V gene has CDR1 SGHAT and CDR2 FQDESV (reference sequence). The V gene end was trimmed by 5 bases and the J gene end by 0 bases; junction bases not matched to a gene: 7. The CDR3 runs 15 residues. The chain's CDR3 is CASSPTGGGSYEQYF. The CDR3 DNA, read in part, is TGTGCCAGCAGCCCCACTGGGGGGGGCTCCTACGAG.

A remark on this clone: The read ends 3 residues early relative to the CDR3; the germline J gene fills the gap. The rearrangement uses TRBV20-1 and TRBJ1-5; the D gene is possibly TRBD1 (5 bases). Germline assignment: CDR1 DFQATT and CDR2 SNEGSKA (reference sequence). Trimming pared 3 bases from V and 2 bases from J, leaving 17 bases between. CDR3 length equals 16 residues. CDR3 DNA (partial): TGCAGTGCTAGCGCCGATAGGGGCTATGGCAATCAGCCC. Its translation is CSASADRGYGNQP. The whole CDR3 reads CSASADRGYGNQPQHF.

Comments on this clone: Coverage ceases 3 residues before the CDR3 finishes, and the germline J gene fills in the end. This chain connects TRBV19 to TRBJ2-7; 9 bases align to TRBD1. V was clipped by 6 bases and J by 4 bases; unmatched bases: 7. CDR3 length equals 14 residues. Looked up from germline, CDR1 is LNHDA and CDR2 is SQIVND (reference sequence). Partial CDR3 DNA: TGTGCCAGTAGAGGGACAGGGCTTTCTTACGAG. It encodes CASRGTGLSYE. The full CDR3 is CASRGTGLSYEQYF.

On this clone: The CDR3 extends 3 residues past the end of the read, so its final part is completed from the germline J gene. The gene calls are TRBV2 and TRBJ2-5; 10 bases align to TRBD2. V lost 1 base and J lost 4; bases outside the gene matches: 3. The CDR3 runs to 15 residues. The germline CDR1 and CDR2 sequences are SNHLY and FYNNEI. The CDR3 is CASSEGLAGVETQYF. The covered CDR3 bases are TGTGCCAGCAGTGAAGGTCTAGCGGGAGTAGAGACC.

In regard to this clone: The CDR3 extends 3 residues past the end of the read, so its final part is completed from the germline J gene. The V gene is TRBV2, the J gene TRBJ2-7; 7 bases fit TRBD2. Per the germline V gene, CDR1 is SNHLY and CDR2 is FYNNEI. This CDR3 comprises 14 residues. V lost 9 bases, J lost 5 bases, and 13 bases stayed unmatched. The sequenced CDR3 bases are TGTGCCAGTACCTACCTCCTAGCGGCTCACGAG. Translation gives CASTYLLAAHE. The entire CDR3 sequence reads CASTYLLAAHEQYF.

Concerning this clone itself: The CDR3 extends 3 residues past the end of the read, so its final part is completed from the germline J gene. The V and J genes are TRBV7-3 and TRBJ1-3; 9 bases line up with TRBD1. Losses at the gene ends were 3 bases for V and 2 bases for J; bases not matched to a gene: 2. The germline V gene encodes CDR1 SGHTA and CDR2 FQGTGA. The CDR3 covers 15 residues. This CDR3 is CASSFTGGPGNTIYF. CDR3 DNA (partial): TGTGCCAGCAGCTTCACAGGGGGCCCTGGAAACACC.